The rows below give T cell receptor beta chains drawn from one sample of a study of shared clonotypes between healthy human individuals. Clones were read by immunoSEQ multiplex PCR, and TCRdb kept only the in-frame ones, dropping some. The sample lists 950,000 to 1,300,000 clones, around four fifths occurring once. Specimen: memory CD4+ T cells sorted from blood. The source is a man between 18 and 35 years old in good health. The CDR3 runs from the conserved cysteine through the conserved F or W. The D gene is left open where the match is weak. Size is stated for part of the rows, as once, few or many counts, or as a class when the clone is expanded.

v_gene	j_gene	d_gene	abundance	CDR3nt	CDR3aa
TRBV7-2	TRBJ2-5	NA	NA	TGTGCCAGCAGCTTGCACCGGGTCGAAGAGACCCAGTACTTC	CASSLHRVEETQYF
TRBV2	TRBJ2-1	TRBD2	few	TGTGCCAGCAGTTCCCTGGGACTAGCGGGGAATGAGCAGTTCTTC	CASSSLGLAGNEQFF
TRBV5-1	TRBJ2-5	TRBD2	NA	TGCGCCAGCAGCGCTACTAGCGGGAGGGCCGCACGGGAGACCCAGTACTTC	CASSATSGRAARETQYF
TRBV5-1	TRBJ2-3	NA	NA	TGCGCCAGCAGCTTGGTGTCAGGGACATTGGCAGATACGCAGTATTTT	CASSLVSGTLADTQYF
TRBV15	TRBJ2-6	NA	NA	TGTGCCACCAGCAGAGACAGGGCGGGGGCCAACGTCCTGACTTTC	CATSRDRAGANVLTF
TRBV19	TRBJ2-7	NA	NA	TGTGCCAGTAGTATAGGAGCACCGGGATCTAGCTCCTACGAGCAGTACTTC	CASSIGAPGSSSYEQYF
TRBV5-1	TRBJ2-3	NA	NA	TGCGCCAGCAGCTTGAGGCGGGATGGGACAGATACGCAGTATTTT	CASSLRRDGTDTQYF
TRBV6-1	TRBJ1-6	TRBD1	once	TGTGCCAGCAGTGAGAATGTAGGGGGCACGGATAATTCACCCCTCCACTTT	CASSENVGGTDNSPLHF
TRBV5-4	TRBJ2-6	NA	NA	TGTGCCACCAAAAGGGGTTCTGGGGCCAACGTCCTGACTTTC	CATKRGSGANVLTF
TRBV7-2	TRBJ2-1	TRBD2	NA	TGTGCCAGCAGCTCCAAGACTAGCGGGGGGCACAATGAGCAGTTCTTC	CASSSKTSGGHNEQFF
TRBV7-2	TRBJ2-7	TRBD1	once	TGTGCCAGCAGCTTAGTCCGCGGGGCAGGGACAGGCTACGAGCAGTACTTC	CASSLVRGAGTGYEQYF
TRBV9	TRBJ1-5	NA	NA	TGTGCCAGCAGCGTATATGGGGAATTTAGCAATCAGCCCCAGCATTTT	CASSVYGEFSNQPQHF
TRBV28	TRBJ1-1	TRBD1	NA	TGTGCCAGCAGCAGGGACAGTTTGAACACTGAAGCTTTCTTT	CASSRDSLNTEAFF
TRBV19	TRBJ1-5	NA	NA	TGTGCCAGTAGGCTGAAGGGGGATAGCAATCAGCCCCAGCATTTT	CASRLKGDSNQPQHF
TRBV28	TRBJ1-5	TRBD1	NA	TGTGCCAGCAGGCCTTCAGGGGGCGCGCAGCCCCAGCATTTT	CASRPSGGAQPQHF
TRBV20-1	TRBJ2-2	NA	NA	TGCAGTGCACGGAACACCGGGGAGCTGTTTTTT	CSARNTGELFF
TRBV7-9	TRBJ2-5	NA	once	TGTGCCAGCAGCTTAGCCCAGCAAGAGACCCAGTACTTC	CASSLAQQETQYF
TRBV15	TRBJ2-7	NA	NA	TGTGCCACCAGCAGACAGGGGTCTAGTGAGCAGTACTTC	CATSRQGSSEQYF
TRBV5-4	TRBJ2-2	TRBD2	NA	TGTGCCAGCAGCGCCGGGACTAGCGGGGGGCCCTCGAACACCGGGGAGCTGTTTTTT	CASSAGTSGGPSNTGELFF
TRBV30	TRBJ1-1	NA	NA	TGTGCCTGGAATGTTAGGAACACTGAAGCTTTCTTT	CAWNVRNTEAFF
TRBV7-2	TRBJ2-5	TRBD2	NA	TGTGCCAGCAGCCGAGTAGCGGGGGGACAAGAGACCCAGTACTTC	CASSRVAGGQETQYF
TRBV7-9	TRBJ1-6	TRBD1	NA	TGTGCCAGCAGCTTAGCCCACGGGACAGGGGATAATTCACCCCTCCACTTT	CASSLAHGTGDNSPLHF
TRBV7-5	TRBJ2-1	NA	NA	TGTGCCAGAAGCTCTAGGTTGTTCTTC	CARSSRLFF
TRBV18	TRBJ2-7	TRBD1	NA	TGTGCCAGCTCACTGGGACAGGGAAACCCCTACGAGCAGTACTTC	CASSLGQGNPYEQYF
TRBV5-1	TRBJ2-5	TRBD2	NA	TGCGCCAGCAGCTTGGCGGCTAGCGGGGTGGTTGAGACCCAGTACTTC	CASSLAASGVVETQYF
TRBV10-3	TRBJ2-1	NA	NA	TGTGCCATCAGTGGTGCCTTGGGGGAAAGAAACAATGAGCAGTTCTTC	CAISGALGERNNEQFF
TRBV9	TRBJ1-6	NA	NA	TGTGCCAGCAGCGGACGCCAGGGTTATAATTCACCCCTCCACTTT	CASSGRQGYNSPLHF
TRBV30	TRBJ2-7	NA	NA	TGTGCCTGGAGTGTACGGGGGAATGGCGGATACGAGCAGTACTTC	CAWSVRGNGGYEQYF
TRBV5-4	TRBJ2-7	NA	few	TGTGCCAGCACTACCCGGGGGACCTACGAGCAGTACTTC	CASTTRGTYEQYF
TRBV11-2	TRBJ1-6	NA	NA	TGTGCCAGCAGCTTCTCCGGGACACCCTATTCACCCCTCCACTTT	CASSFSGTPYSPLHF
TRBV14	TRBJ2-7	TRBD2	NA	TGTGCCAGCAGCCGGGACTCGGGGGGCGAGCAGTACTTC	CASSRDSGGEQYF
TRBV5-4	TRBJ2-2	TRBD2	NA	TGTGCCAGCAGCGTTCGGGGGAGGACTAGCGGGCCCGGGGAGCTGTTTTTT	CASSVRGRTSGPGELFF
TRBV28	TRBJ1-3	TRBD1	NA	TGTGCCAGCAGTTCGGGACAGGCTGGAAACACCATATATTTT	CASSSGQAGNTIYF
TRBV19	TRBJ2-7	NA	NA	TGTGCCAGTAGTATTTTGGAGGGGGCAGGGGAGCAGTACTTC	CASSILEGAGEQYF
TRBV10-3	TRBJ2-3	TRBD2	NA	TGTGCCATCAGTGAGCCGCTAGCGGGGGCCACAGATACGCAGTATTTT	CAISEPLAGATDTQYF
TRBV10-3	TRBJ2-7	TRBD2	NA	TGTGCCACCACCGGCGGGGGGCAGTACGAGCAGTACTTC	CATTGGGQYEQYF
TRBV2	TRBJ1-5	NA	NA	TGTGCCAGCTCGTCAGGGGCGGATCAGCCCCAGCATTTT	CASSSGADQPQHF
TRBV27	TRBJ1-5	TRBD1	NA	TGTGCCAGCAGTTTATCGGGGACAGCTAGGCCCCAGCATTTT	CASSLSGTARPQHF
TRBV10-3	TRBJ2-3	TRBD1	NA	TGTGCCATCAGCCCAGGGGGCATCAATGGGGATACGCAGTATTTT	CAISPGGINGDTQYF
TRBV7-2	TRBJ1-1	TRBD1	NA	TGTGCCAGCAGCACCCGAACAGGGGCGGAAACTGAAGCTTTCTTT	CASSTRTGAETEAFF
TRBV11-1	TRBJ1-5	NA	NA	TGTGCCAGCAGCCGGGACCTCAATCAGCCCCAGCATTTT	CASSRDLNQPQHF
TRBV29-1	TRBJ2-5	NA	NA	TGCAGCGTCAATGGGGGGCCGAAAGAGACCCAGTACTTC	CSVNGGPKETQYF
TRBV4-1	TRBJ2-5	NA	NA	TGCGCCAGCAGCCAAGATCGGGGAGAGACCCAGTACTTC	CASSQDRGETQYF
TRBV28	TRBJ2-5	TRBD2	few	TGTGCCAGCATCCAGGGGCGGGAGGGGACCCAGTACTTC	CASIQGREGTQYF
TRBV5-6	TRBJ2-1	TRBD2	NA	TGTGCCAGCAGCTTGGCAAGCGGGGGCTCCTACAATGAGCAGTTCTTC	CASSLASGGSYNEQFF
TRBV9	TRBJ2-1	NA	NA	TGTGCCAGCAGCGTAACGAGGGGGGCGTACAATGAGCAGTTCTTC	CASSVTRGAYNEQFF
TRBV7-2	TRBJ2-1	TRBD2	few	TGTGCCAGCAGCCCACTAGCGGGGGCCCCCGGGTTCTTC	CASSPLAGAPGFF
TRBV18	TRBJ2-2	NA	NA	TGTGCCAGCTCACCAACCCGGTGGGACCGCCTAAACACCGGGGAGCTGTTTTTT	CASSPTRWDRLNTGELFF